Listed below are T cell receptor beta chains from one sample, sequenced in a study of vaccination effects on CD4 cells after COVID-19. No antigen is known for these receptors. The method was immunoSEQ multiplex PCR; TCRdb's version includes in-frame clones alone and lacks a portion of them. The sample has more than 40,000 clones; roughly 70% are singletons. Material: CD4+ T cells from PBMCs cultured with HCoV-OC43 spike peptides, obtained before COVID-19 vaccination. The receptors stem from a human donor who received a COVID-19 vaccine. Both conserved end residues are part of each CDR3. The D gene is left open where the match is weak. Not every row has a clone size; where given, it reads once, few, many or a size class.

>14|-|-|TRBJ1-4|TRBV29-1
CSVEDWPANEKLFF
TGCAGCGTTGAAGATTGGCCAGCTAATGAAAAACTGTTTTTT
>11|-|-|TRBJ2-4|TRBV6-2/TRBV6-3
CASSPSWIQYF
TGTGCCAGCAGCCCCTCCTGGATTCAGTACTTC
>16|-|-|TRBJ1-5|TRBV28
CASRASGDYSNQPQHF
TGTGCCAGCAGAGCCTCCGGAGATTATAGCAATCAGCCCCAGCATTTT
>15|-|-|TRBJ1-5|TRBV21-1
CASSADSFSNQPQHF
TGTGCCAGCAGCGCGGACAGTTTTAGCAATCAGCCCCAGCATTTT
>17|-|-|TRBJ1-6|TRBV6-2/TRBV6-3
CASSYSSGGTNNSPLHF
TGTGCCAGCAGTTACTCGTCGGGAGGGACGAATAATTCACCCCTCCACTTT
>15|-|few|TRBJ2-7|TRBV4-2
CASSQGAGQTYEQYF
TGTGCCAGCAGCCAAGGGGCAGGGCAAACCTACGAGCAGTACTTC
>15|-|-|TRBJ1-4|TRBV7-9
CASSLEGEPNEKLFF
TGTGCCAGCAGCTTAGAGGGGGAGCCTAATGAAAAACTGTTTTTT
>17|TRBD1|-|TRBJ2-2|TRBV4-2
CASSQGTGGEITGELFF
TGTGCCAGCAGCCAAGGGACAGGGGGCGAGATTACCGGGGAGCTGTTTTTT
>13|-|-|TRBJ1-4|TRBV3-1/TRBV3-2
CASSQGFMEKLFF
TGTGCCAGCAGCCAAGGGTTTATGGAAAAACTGTTTTTT
>17|-|-|TRBJ2-1|TRBV3-1/TRBV3-2
CASSHPNRDGAYNEQFF
TGTGCCAGCAGCCACCCAAACAGGGACGGGGCCTACAATGAGCAGTTCTTC
>19|-|-|TRBJ1-4|TRBV19
CASSTSRLGGTATNEKLFF
TGTGCCAGTAGTACCTCCCGGCTGGGGGGTACTGCAACTAATGAAAAACTGTTTTTT
>15|TRBD1|-|TRBJ2-7|TRBV19
CASQREHRGLYEQYF
TGTGCCAGCCAACGGGAACACAGGGGGCTATACGAGCAGTACTTC
>17|-|-|TRBJ2-2|TRBV6-1
CASSEVPPLDNTGELFF
TGTGCCAGCAGTGAAGTCCCCCCCCTTGATAACACCGGGGAGCTGTTTTTT
>14|TRBD2|-|TRBJ2-3|TRBV6-5
CASQTSGGANTQYF
TGTGCCAGCCAGACTAGCGGGGGGGCAAATACGCAGTATTTT
>15|-|-|TRBJ1-5|TRBV7-2
CASSKRTDSNQPQHF
TGTGCCAGCAGCAAGAGGACAGATAGCAATCAGCCCCAGCATTTT
>14|TRBD1|-|TRBJ2-1|TRBV3-1/TRBV3-2
CASSRQGRRGEQFF
TGTGCCAGCAGCCGACAGGGGCGTCGGGGTGAGCAGTTCTTC
>16|-|-|TRBJ2-3|TRBV6-1
CASSDQLWAGGDTQYF
TGTGCCAGCAGTGATCAGTTGTGGGCAGGAGGGGATACGCAGTATTTT
>12|-|few|TRBJ1-1|TRBV7-9
CASSLDTFEAFF
TGTGCCAGCAGCTTAGACACTTTTGAAGCTTTCTTT
>16|TRBD2|-|TRBJ2-1|TRBV6-6
CASSSFKREGRDEQFF
TGTGCCAGCAGTTCCTTCAAGCGGGAGGGAAGGGATGAGCAGTTCTTC
>9|-|-|TRBJ1-5|TRBV20-1
CSATLTQHF
TGCAGTGCTACCTTGACCCAGCATTTT
>13|-|-|TRBJ2-7|TRBV6-2/TRBV6-3
CASNPGHERRGYF
TGTGCCAGCAACCCGGGACACGAGCGTAGGGGGTACTTC
>16|-|-|TRBJ2-5|TRBV14
CASSQDGNVPQETQYF
TGTGCCAGCAGCCAAGATGGGAACGTACCACAAGAGACCCAGTACTTC
>17|-|few|TRBJ1-6|TRBV28
CASSPFRGGWGNSPLHF
TGTGCCAGCAGTCCTTTCCGCGGTGGGTGGGGAAATTCACCCCTCCACTTT
>13|-|few|TRBJ2-7|TRBV7-2
CASSSRVTYEQYF
TGTGCCAGCAGCTCCAGGGTTACCTACGAGCAGTACTTC
>14|-|-|TRBJ2-5|TRBV23-1
CASSQSSREETQYF
TGCGCCAGCAGTCAATCATCCAGGGAAGAGACCCAGTACTTC
>14|TRBD1|-|TRBJ2-5|TRBV19
CASSIGGQEETQYF
TGTGCCAGTAGTATAGGAGGACAGGAAGAGACCCAGTACTTC
>15|-|-|TRBJ2-3|TRBV19
CASSIRQTSTDTQYF
TGTGCCAGTAGTATCCGTCAGACTAGCACAGATACGCAGTATTTT
>14|-|-|TRBJ2-7|TRBV4-2
CASSPRTGSYEQYF
TGTGCCAGCAGCCCGAGGACCGGATCCTACGAGCAGTACTTC
>17|-|-|TRBJ1-2|TRBV7-2
CASSLVSGGLTNYGYTF
TGTGCCAGCAGCTTAGTATCCGGGGGCCTAACTAACTATGGCTACACCTTC